This T cell receptor (beta chain) derives from a study of cytomegalovirus exposure and HLA in healthy donors (dated by TCRdb to the late 2010s). For the study in its entirety: According to an earlier analysis of 450 to 650 of the donors, 200 million or so T cells yielded over 100 million unique TCR beta sequences and less than 300 Gb of sequence data. Using immunosequencing, the study profiled T cell repertoires from around 670 subjects and related those repertoires to cytomegalovirus serostatus. The aim of the study was to test whether cataloging public T cell receptors could identify signatures of past pathogen exposure. To decide whether each TCR beta V gene segment behaved as functional or pseudogenic, an earlier analysis of some 600 of the donors relied on high-throughput TCR beta sequencing. About 5 DR-DQ haplotypes were handled as single units for association and clustering, since linkage in the cohort was strong. Along with the approximately 650-subject first cohort, a separate validation cohort of 120 different subjects was used. A later genetic analysis used genome-wide SNP genotypes for about 60% of the roughly 700 donors, treating that subset as a discovery cohort. HLA typing covered class I and class II loci at four-digit resolution. To predict cytomegalovirus infection status, the study combined high-throughput TCR immunosequencing, statistical association of individual TCRs with disease status, and machine learning. Of the roughly 400 genotyped donors, 65% to 90% were placed in the genetic ancestry cluster associated with self-reported Caucasian donors. Rather than using new phenotypic data, the later analysis identified candidate immune exposures from TCR beta sequences and from how often those sequences occurred across donors. Among some 400 genotyped donors of the cohort, an average of approximately 250,000 unique TCR beta nucleotide sequences were sequenced per donor, roughly 20% of them non-productive. To study patterns of TCR occurrence, a later analysis re-analyzed previously published TCR beta repertoires from 550 to 800 donors and added high-resolution HLA genotyping. Typing coverage differed by locus: A, B, C, DRB1 and DQB1 were typed in about 620-640 donors, DQA1 in approximately 520, DPA1 in around 580, and DPB1 in about 450. An early release that covered about 640 HLA-typed donors contained 250 to 350 gigabases of sequencing data and tens of millions of unique TCR sequences. Donor age, sex, ethnicity and CMV serostatus were collected together with the repertoire data. Every repertoire in the discovery cohort had been generated on one and the same sequencing platform. Study-wide conclusions, independent of this receptor: An association between a missense DCLRE1C variant and V-gene and J-gene trimming of TCR beta chains was found in a later genetic analysis and replicated in an independent cohort. The study gave a list of 150 to 200 TCR beta chains associated with cytomegalovirus. A few of the identified cytomegalovirus-associated TCR beta chains were confirmed in vitro to be specific for cytomegalovirus antigens. The sequencing pipeline was judged likely to have produced a cluster of highly shared sequence variants as a technical artifact. An earlier analysis of around 500 of the donors showed that most TCR beta V segments appeared in productive rearrangements either about 90% or about 30% of the time, which broadly matched IMGT annotations. Sequencing depth was assumed to be roughly uniform across donors in the presence/absence analyses, though that assumption may not hold. In a later analysis, HLA-associated TCR beta chains showed more clonal expansion and lower generation probabilities than non-associated chains that were equally common. According to a later analysis, parvovirus B19, influenza, CMV and Epstein-Barr virus appeared linked to several top co-occurrence clusters. Fewer than 20 rarely observed V segments, including chromosome 9 orphons, were excluded from the earlier analysis of a few hundred of the donors because counts were too low. Compared with the approximately 720-donor mean, donors in an Asian-associated ancestry cluster had fewer N-insertions in productive TCRs, according to a later genetic analysis. Assigning TCR associations to individual alleles was difficult when HLA alleles, especially DR and DQ, strongly co-occurred. This cohort had only TCR beta chains sequenced, and the lack of alpha or paired-chain data limited which features could be detected. HLA typing was unavailable for some donors at each locus, so association tests used only the typed subset. A later analysis found that TCR association rates varied across HLA loci, with DRB1 alleles showing the most associated TCRs and HLA-C alleles the fewest. The only immune exposure information available for the cohort was CMV serostatus. At a false discovery rate of 0.05, a later analysis linked 16,951 TCR beta sequences to specific HLA alleles. Linkage disequilibrium might explain the correlated functional status among segregating V segments, but an unknown experimental factor could not be ruled out. A further reported finding was that TCR beta sequences accurately predicted the HLA-A and HLA-B alleles for most subjects in the first cohort. According to a later analysis, most CMV-associated TCR beta chains appeared to be HLA-restricted, and the HLA associations seemed to be driven largely by CMV exposure. It was suggested by the authors that the approach could potentially be generalized to other disease states and immunological phenotypes. In both the original and validation cohorts, the classifier was reported to diagnose cytomegalovirus status with high specificity and sensitivity. Some IMGT-functional V segments, including TRBV6-2 and TRBV6-3, could not be told apart with the 87-base-pair reads, so those segments were excluded. Across donors, most TCR sequences were observed very rarely, whereas some public TCRs were present in many individuals.

About this clone: Its antigen has not been determined. Within one base of it there is no much larger clone, and no base qualities were kept.

In total, about 650 healthy bone marrow donors made up the cohort. All cohort members were sampled while nominally healthy, although unrecorded immune exposures were likely present. The donor tested CMV seronegative, placing the donor among the 352 seronegative members of the cohort. Each donor provided a peripheral blood sample, and peripheral blood mononuclear cells were used for TCR beta sequencing. The Qiagen DNeasy Blood Extraction Kit was used to extract genomic DNA from the blood cell samples. Library preparation employed the immunoSEQ multiplex PCR assay. For the multiplex PCR, a mixture combining 60 forward primers for TCR Vbeta segments and 13 reverse primers for TCR Jbeta segments was used. A multiplex PCR assay on genomic DNA amplified the CDR3 region of rearranged TCR beta genes. Amplified TCR beta libraries were sequenced as 87-base-pair reads on the Illumina HiSeq System. Turning to the authors' computational methods: A later analysis counted tens of millions of unique TCR beta chains across the 666 repertoires, and some 12 million of these chains were shared by at least two donors. A nearest-neighbor algorithm error-corrected the raw reads and collapsed the reads into unique sequences, merging closely related sequences to remove PCR and sequencing errors. CDR3 sequences were aligned to IMGT reference sequences to assign V, D and J gene segments. For a sequence to be retained, a match of at least six nucleotides was required to both a V gene segment and a J gene segment. Rearrangements were classified as productive when the CDR3 lacked stop codons and remained in frame with V and J, and all other rearrangements were classified as non-productive. Following IMGT convention, CDR3 was defined as the stretch from the second conserved V-encoded cysteine to the conserved J-encoded phenylalanine. In an earlier analysis of more than 550 of the donors, sequences lacking an unambiguous match to a single V gene segment were excluded. In an earlier analysis of 587 of the donors, V segments were called functional above 56.7% productive rearrangements and were called segregating when the between-donor standard deviation exceeded 5%. A statistical classification framework was developed to diagnose cytomegalovirus status using the catalog of TCR beta chain sequences. In a later analysis, TCR nucleotide sequences were compared against IMGT/GENE-DB human TR gene sequences so that V and J genes could be assigned. A later analysis assigned CDR3 sequences and most-parsimonious VDJ recombination scenarios with the TCRdist pipeline. In a later analysis, each TCR beta chain was defined by its CDR3 amino acid sequence together with its V-gene family, and reads lacking a unique V-gene family were excluded. To address suspected cross-contamination and a sequencing artifact, a later analysis removed roughly 640 highly shared, low-generation-probability nucleotide sequences. A later analysis calculated a clonal expansion index for each public chain from normalized within-repertoire ranks of inferred template counts. In a later analysis, generation probabilities were computed with a VDJ recombination model fitted to out-of-frame rearrangements, and the resulting probabilities were checked against IGoR. A later analysis scored TCR-TCR, TCR-HLA and TCR-CMV co-occurrence with hypergeometric tests, applying a repertoire-size bias correction to TCR pairs. False discovery rates were estimated in a later analysis by permuting HLA or CMV assignments 20 times. A later analysis grouped co-occurring TCRs with DBSCAN, adding TCRdist sequence similarity when clustering within HLA-allele-positive subsets. For co-occurrence clustering, repertoires with fewer than 30,000 or more than 120,000 public chains were excluded, along with a handful of repertoires with anomalous nucleotide sharing. Here the immuneACCESS table is served through TCRdb, limited to in-frame sequences with V and J called. Missing clones are a known gap in these copies; in checked studies unresolved V genes cover under half, and the rest lacks a known reason. V and J calls and clone size are those listed in that table; D and trimming were worked out from the DNA. Within this sample are about 32,000 clones, with roughly 88% of them counted one time only. The ten largest clonotypes hold 3.6% of the sample.

The germline V and J ends show losses of 3 bases and 3 bases respectively, and no gene match explains 9 bases of the junction. The CDR3 measures 16 amino acids from cysteine to phenylalanine. Just CDR3 DNA is preserved here, 48 bases in frame from base 1. CDR1 and CDR2 were assigned from the germline V gene (reference sequence) as SGHAT and FQDESV. The sample consisted of PBMCs. The chain is encoded by TRBV11-1 joined to TRBJ2-5; 8 central bases correspond to TRBD1. This sequence was found in a woman in her late teens or twenties in good health and CMV-seronegative. The encoded CDR3 is CASSFSPGQEKETQYF. The nucleotides are TGTGCCAGCAGCTTTTCCCCGGGACAGGAGAAAGAGACCCAGTACTTC.